Below are 14 T cell receptor beta chains sequenced from a single sample in a study of T cell responses to AZD1222 COVID-19 vaccine. Data came from immunoSEQ multiplex PCR; TCRdb stores just in-frame clones and leaves some out. Among some 120,000 clones listed, roughly 89% were seen once. The specimen comprised peripheral blood, sampled on day 0 of AZD1222 vaccination. Receptors were obtained from an adult in good health.

The CDR3 DNA follows: TGTGCCAGCAGCTTAGGGGGAATGGGTGACTATGGCTACACCTTC. Its translation is CASSLGGMGDYGYTF. This chain joins TRBV3-1 (or the pseudogene TRBV3-2) and TRBJ1-2, with a tentative D call TRBD1 (6 bases). V shed 5 bases and J shed 3 bases, with 16 bases lying between them. This CDR3 has 15 amino acids. Germline V gene data show CDR1 as LGHDT and CDR2 as YNNKEL (reference sequence).

This chain joins TRBV14 and TRBJ2-5; no clear D gene. The V end lost 4 bases, the J end lost 5 bases, and 14 bases lay between the germline ends. The CDR3 loop spans 14 amino acids. CDR1 is SGHDN, CDR2 FVKESK, per germline. DNA of the CDR3: TGTGCCAGCAGCCCCCAGAAACAGACGGAGACCCAGTACTTC. Translation gives CASSPQKQTETQYF.

This chain connects TRBV6-5 to TRBJ1-6; tentatively, D is TRBD1 (6 bases). The ends were cut back, 0 bases at V and 7 bases at J, with 13 bases in the middle. The CDR3 has 16 amino acids. Germline V gene sequence: CDR1 MNHEY, CDR2 SVGAGI. The CDR3 protein is CASSYSTGTANSPLHF. DNA for the CDR3: TGTGCCAGCAGTTACTCCACAGGGACGGCAAATTCACCCCTCCACTTT.

This clone has a handful of counts. This rearrangement joins TRBV3-1 (or the pseudogene TRBV3-2) to TRBJ2-3; tentatively, D is TRBD1 (6 bases). Germline V gives CDR1 LGHDT, CDR2 YNNKEL (reference sequence). CDR3 length: 13 amino acids. The V gene lost 4 bases and the J gene lost 5 bases, with 10 bases spanning the gap. This CDR3 is CASSRGTKDTQYF. The CDR3, as DNA: TGTGCCAGCAGCCGTGGGACAAAAGATACGCAGTATTTT.

The chain uses TRBV9 and TRBJ2-1; D is perhaps TRBD1 (8 bases). There are 20 residues in the CDR3. The V end was cut by 0 bases, the J end by 2 bases, with 24 bases between. Germline V lookup: CDR1 SGDLS, CDR2 YYNGEE. Written as DNA, the CDR3 is TGTGCCAGCAGCGTAGGGGAGGGGGGACAGGCGTCATGGGCCTACAATGAGCAGTTCTTC. This translates into CASSVGEGGQASWAYNEQFF.

This rearrangement joins TRBV7-2 to TRBJ1-2; 7 bases fit TRBD1. Germline V lookup: CDR1 SGHTA, CDR2 FQGNSA. J gave up 4 bases and V 5 bases, and 10 bases lay outside the gene matches. This CDR3 has 15 amino acids. The CDR3 bases are TGTGCCAGCAGCCCCGGCAGGGGGGTGACCTATGGCTACACCTTC. This translates into CASSPGRGVTYGYTF.

The rearrangement links TRBV7-3 to TRBJ2-1; TRBD2 matches at 13 bases. From germline, CDR1 is SGHTA and CDR2 FQGTGA. The CDR3 is 14 amino acids. The junction had 3 bases not matched to a gene; V was cut back by 5 bases and J by 8 bases. The CDR3: CASSPLAGGDEQFF. CDR3 coding DNA: TGTGCCAGCAGCCCACTAGCGGGGGGGGATGAGCAGTTCTTC.

The chain employs TRBV4-3 and TRBJ2-1, with 9 bases that match TRBD1. CDR1 is LGHNA and CDR2 is YSLEER in the germline V gene. V was pared by 4 bases and J by 4 bases, with 2 bases of the junction left unmatched. The CDR3 consists of 14 residues. The DNA of the CDR3 is TGCGCCAGCAGCCCGGGACAGGGATACAATGAGCAGTTCTTC. Translated: CASSPGQGYNEQFF.

The rearrangement joins TRBV5-1 to TRBJ2-3; D not certain. The CDR3 sequence is 13 residues long. The germline gives CDR1 SGHRS, CDR2 YFSETQ. V lost 3 bases and J 2 bases, leaving 7 bases between the germline ends. CDR3: CASSSYLTDTQYF. Written as DNA, the CDR3 is TGCGCCAGCAGCTCTTACCTCACAGATACGCAGTATTTT.

V is TRBV11-3 and J is TRBJ2-2; TRBD1 or TRBD2 may be the D gene (5 bases each). The CDR3 has 14 amino acids. Germline-derived CDR1 and CDR2 are SGHNT and YENEEA. V shed 5 bases and J shed 6 bases, with 13 bases lying between them. CDR3 nucleotides: TGTGCCAGCAGCCCTAGGGTGGGGGCCGGGGAGCTGTTTTTT. Protein sequence: CASSPRVGAGELFF.

This clone was found a few times. DNA for the CDR3: TGTGCCAGCAGTGGTCGCGGTTACGCTGGAAACACCATATATTTT. Translating it yields CASSGRGYAGNTIYF. V usage is TRBV25-1 and J usage is TRBJ1-3, with unresolved D. The CDR3 sequence is 15 residues long. Trimming stripped 4 bases from V and 2 bases from J, with 12 bases between. The germline CDR1 and CDR2 sequences are MGHDK and SYGVNS.

This rearrangement joins TRBV19 to TRBJ1-2; 7 bases fit TRBD1. The CDR3 runs to 17 residues. The V gene's germline CDR1 is LNHDA and CDR2 SQIVND (reference sequence). The trim removed 6 bases at V and 4 bases at J, leaving 17 bases unmatched. CDR3 loop: CASSAGRDRTLSYGYTF. CDR3 nucleotides: TGTGCCAGTAGCGCCGGACGGGACAGAACCCTCTCCTATGGCTACACCTTC. The full variable domain, rest sourced from reference TRBV19 and TRBJ1-2, is DGGITQSPKYLFRKEGQNVTLSCEQNLNHDAMYWYRQDPGQGLRLIYYSQIVNDFQKGDIAEGYSVSREKKESFPLTVTSAQKNPTAFYLCASSAGRDRTLSYGYTFGSGTRLTVV.

The CDR3 nucleotides are TGTGCCAGCAGCTTGTTGGGGGGGGCAAGCAATCAGCCCCAGCATTTT. This encodes CASSLLGGASNQPQHF. The V gene is TRBV7-8, the J gene TRBJ1-5, with D maybe TRBD1 (6 bases). This CDR3 contains 16 residues. Germline loops: CDR1 SGHVS, CDR2 FQNEAQ. V was pared by 3 bases and J by 1 base, with 13 bases between.

The J gene is TRBJ2-1, the V gene TRBV29-1, with 12 bases identical to TRBD2. V lost 4 bases to trimming and J lost 15 bases; unmatched junction nucleotides: 7. This CDR3 contains 12 residues. Germline assignment: CDR1 SQVTM and CDR2 ANQGSEA. CDR3: CSVGTSGKEAFF. The CDR3 bases are TGCAGCGTTGGGACTAGCGGGAAAGAGGCGTTCTTC.